Shown below are 22 T cell receptor beta chains from a single sample sequenced in a study of CD8+ T cells in alopecia areata. TCR sequencing used cDNA made by reverse transcription of extracted RNA. Clones were read by immunoSEQ multiplex PCR, and TCRdb kept only the in-frame ones, dropping some. The table records more than 90,000 clones, approximately 63% of them present only once. Noted treatment: oral pan-JAK inhibitor, 5-10 mg twice daily. Specimen: CD8+ T cells sorted from blood, collected at week 56, from a patient treated with tofacitinib. These receptors were collected from a human donor with alopecia areata.

The gene calls are TRBV6-6 and TRBJ1-2; no definite D call. The CDR3 consists of 11 residues. Germline V gene lookup returns CDR1 MNHNY and CDR2 SVGAGI (reference sequence). Trimming removed 0 bases at V and 11 bases at J, with 7 bases between. CDR3 in DNA: TGTGCCAGCAGTTACTCCGATAGTTACACCTTC. Translation: CASSYSDSYTF.

The genes are TRBV29-1 and TRBJ1-1; 9 bases agree with TRBD1. This CDR3 has 14 residues. Losses at the gene ends were 6 bases for V and 4 bases for J; bases not matched to a gene: 9. Germline-derived CDR1 and CDR2 are SQVTM and ANQGSEA. The CDR3 nucleotides read TGCAGCGTGACCGGGACAGGGACTTCCACTGAAGCTTTCTTT. This translates into CSVTGTGTSTEAFF. The variable domain in full, with the rest retrieved from reference TRBV29-1 and TRBJ1-1, is SAVISQKPSRDICQRGTSLTIQCQVDSQVTMMFWYRQQPGQSLTLIATANQGSEATYESGFVIDKFPISRPNLTFSTLTVSNMSPEDSSIYLCSVTGTGTSTEAFFGQGTRLTVV.

This clone was picked up a small number of times. The rearrangement uses TRBV6-6 and TRBJ2-7; D is unresolved. The germline gives CDR1 MNHNY, CDR2 SVGAGI (reference sequence). The CDR3 consists of 11 residues. The ends were cut back, 5 bases at V and 2 bases at J, with 4 bases in the middle. The CDR3 DNA is TGTGCCAGCAGTCCCACCTACGAGCAGTACTTC. Its protein is CASSPTYEQYF.

The table lists this clone with a few counts. V and J are TRBV27 and TRBJ1-4, with TRBD1 as a possible D gene (5 bases). V was shortened by 4 bases and J by 0 bases, with 15 bases between the two germline ends. The CDR3 consists of 17 residues. Per the germline V gene, CDR1 is MNHEY and CDR2 is SMNVEV (reference sequence). DNA for the CDR3: TGTGCCAGCAGTTGGGGGTTAGGAAGTGCAACTAATGAAAAACTGTTTTTT. This encodes CASSWGLGSATNEKLFF.

V and J are TRBV28 and TRBJ2-7; D is perhaps TRBD2 (5 bases). Germline V gene sequence: CDR1 MDHEN, CDR2 SYDVKM. The CDR3 has 14 residues. Trimming removed 3 bases at V and 3 bases at J, with 12 bases between. The CDR3, as DNA: TGTGCCAGCAGTTTCGGGGTTCCTTACTACGAGCAGTACTTC. This encodes CASSFGVPYYEQYF. Together with reference TRBV28 and TRBJ2-7, the CDR3 gives the full variable domain: DVKVTQSSRYLVKRTGEKVFLECVQDMDHENMFWYRQDPGLGLRLIYFSYDVKMKEKGDIPEGYSVSREKKERFSLILESASTNQTSMYLCASSFGVPYYEQYFGPGTRLTVT.

This rearrangement joins TRBV4-2 to TRBJ2-7; no definite D call. Trimming cost V 4 bases and J 1 base, with 11 bases left between them. CDR1 and CDR2 (germline): LGHNA, YNFKEQ. The CDR3 spans 14 residues. Here the CDR3 reads CASSPGPSSYEQYF. In DNA form, the CDR3 reads TGTGCCAGCAGCCCAGGCCCATCTTCCTACGAGCAGTACTTC.

The V and J genes are TRBV2 and TRBJ2-7; 10 positions agree with TRBD2. The CDR3 consists of 18 residues. Germline V gene lookup returns CDR1 SNHLY and CDR2 FYNNEI. The V segment lost 1 base and the J segment 1 base; nucleotides outside the gene matches: 10. DNA of the CDR3: TGTGCCAGCAGTGAAGGTCAGCTAGCGGGGGAAAAATCCTACGAGCAGTACTTC. Protein: CASSEGQLAGEKSYEQYF.

CDR3 in DNA: TGTGCCAGCAGCGCGGCACAAGGTTCCTACGAGCAGTACTTC. Translation gives CASSAAQGSYEQYF. This rearrangement joins TRBV4-2 to TRBJ2-7; D remains unclear. The CDR3 spans 14 residues. The germline gives CDR1 LGHNA, CDR2 YNFKEQ. Trimming cost V 5 bases and J 1 base, with 12 bases left between them.

This clone was counted only a few times. The chain has TRBV5-6 and TRBJ2-3; D is perhaps TRBD1 (5 bases). The V end lost 0 bases, the J end lost 7 bases, and 12 bases lay between the germline ends. In germline, CDR1 is SGHDT, CDR2 YYEEEE. The CDR3 length is 14 residues. Written as DNA, the CDR3 is TGTGCCAGCAGCTTGGCCATGGGGCCCCATACGCAGTATTTT. This translates into CASSLAMGPHTQYF. The full variable domain, with the rest looked up from reference TRBV5-6 and TRBJ2-3, is DAGVTQSPTHLIKTRGQQVTLRCSPKSGHDTVSWYQQALGQGPQFIFQYYEEEERQRGNFPDRFSGHQFPNYSSELNVNALLLGDSALYLCASSLAMGPHTQYFGPGTRLTVL.

This chain uses TRBV29-1 with TRBJ2-1; TRBD1 might be the D (5 bases). Germline assignment: CDR1 SQVTM and CDR2 ANQGSEA. CDR3 size: 14 residues. Trimming took off 5 bases at V and 0 bases at J, with 11 bases between the two ends. CDR3 region: CSVPDSNSYNEQFF. In DNA, the CDR3 is TGCAGCGTTCCTGACAGTAACTCCTACAATGAGCAGTTCTTC.

The chain recombines TRBV30 with TRBJ1-2; D not certain. Deletions cut 0 bases from V and 7 bases from J, with 9 bases between. Germline CDR1 is GTSNPN and CDR2 is SVGIG (reference sequence). The CDR3 extends over 12 amino acids. The CDR3 DNA reads TGTGCCTGGAGTGTAGGGCTCTCTGGCTACACCTTC. It specifies CAWSVGLSGYTF.

CDR3 amino acids: CASSVGQGDQPQHF. The CDR3 nucleotides are TGTGCCAGCAGCGTAGGACAGGGGGATCAGCCCCAGCATTTT. The chain has TRBV9 and TRBJ1-5; TRBD1 agrees at 9 bases. The V and J ends lost 0 bases and 5 bases, in that order; junction bases with no gene match: 0. Germline loops: CDR1 SGDLS, CDR2 YYNGEE. There are 14 residues in the CDR3.

This clone was counted only a few times. The chain links TRBV13 to TRBJ2-2; no clear D. This CDR3 is built from 12 residues. Germline V CDR1 and CDR2: PRHDT, FYEKMQ (reference sequence). V was trimmed by 1 base and J by 5 bases, leaving 2 bases between them. In nucleotides, the CDR3 is TGTGCCAGCAGCTTAGAGACCGGGGAGCTGTTTTTT. It encodes CASSLETGELFF.

This clone has just a few counts. This chain uses TRBV10-3 with TRBJ2-7; 9 nucleotides align to TRBD2. Germline-derived CDR1 and CDR2 are ENHRY and SYGVKD. The CDR3 is made up of 16 amino acids. After removal of 1 base from V and 1 base from J, the junction contained 5 bases not matched to a gene. CDR3 residues: CAISELASGESYEQYF. As DNA, the CDR3 is TGTGCCATCAGTGAGTTAGCTAGCGGGGAATCCTACGAGCAGTACTTC.

On this clone itself: Other DNA sequences of this sample code for an identical CDR3. The chain uses TRBV14 and TRBJ2-7, with D unclear. The CDR3 has 12 amino acids. The germline CDR1 and CDR2 sequences are SGHDN and FVKESK. The V end was cut by 0 bases, the J end by 2 bases, with 2 bases between. CDR3 in DNA: TGTGCCAGCAGCCAAGACCCCTACGAGCAGTACTTC. It yields the protein CASSQDPYEQYF.

Written as DNA, the CDR3 is TGTGCCAGCGGGGGTAACACTGAAGCTTTCTTT. Translation gives CASGGNTEAFF. J is TRBJ1-1 and V is TRBV25-1; maybe TRBD1 (5 bases). This CDR3 is built from 11 residues. Germline V gene sequence: CDR1 MGHDK, CDR2 SYGVNS. Trimming removed 8 bases at V and 2 bases at J, with 6 bases between.

This rearrangement joins TRBV6-5 to TRBJ2-1; 8 bases are a match to TRBD1. V lost 5 bases, J lost 7 bases, and 10 bases stayed unmatched. The CDR3 loop spans 15 amino acids. Germline V gives CDR1 MNHEY, CDR2 SVGAGI. The CDR3 sequence is CASSKQGAQGNEQFF. As DNA, the CDR3 is TGTGCCAGCAGTAAGCAGGGGGCCCAGGGGAATGAGCAGTTCTTC.

The chain joins TRBV7-9 to TRBJ1-4; 8 positions match TRBD1. V lost 5 bases, J lost 6 bases, and 5 bases stayed unmatched. CDR3 length: 14 residues. CDR1 is SEHNR and CDR2 is FQNEAQ in the germline V gene (reference sequence). The CDR3 DNA sequence: TGTGCCAGCAGCCCCCCGACAGGGGATGAAAAACTGTTTTTT. Translating gives CASSPPTGDEKLFF.

This chain uses TRBV7-9 with TRBJ1-1, with D unresolved. Trimming took 5 bases from V and 0 from J, leaving 10 bases between them. The germline gives CDR1 SEHNR, CDR2 FQNEAQ (reference sequence). The CDR3 length is 14 residues. CDR3 sequence: CASSRVGVNTEAFF. The CDR3 bases are TGTGCCAGCAGCAGAGTCGGGGTGAACACTGAAGCTTTCTTT.

The gene calls are TRBV7-9 and TRBJ2-7; D not resolved. The V end was cut by 1 base, the J end by 2 bases, with 9 bases between. CDR3 length: 14 residues. Germline lookup yields CDR1 SEHNR and CDR2 FQNEAQ (reference sequence). The CDR3 nucleotides read TGTGCCAGCAGCTTAGTGGACGGAACCTACGAGCAGTACTTC. It is translated as CASSLVDGTYEQYF.

The genes are TRBV29-1 and TRBJ1-1; D gene uncertain. The CDR3 extends over 14 amino acids. Germline V gene data show CDR1 as SQVTM and CDR2 as ANQGSEA. V was pared by 0 bases and J by 5 bases, with 13 bases between. CDR3 DNA: TGCAGCGTTGAAGATCCCGAGGTGACGACTGAAGCTTTCTTT. Residues: CSVEDPEVTTEAFF.

The chain combines TRBV7-8 with TRBJ2-1; D is undetermined. Germline V gives CDR1 SGHVS, CDR2 FQNEAQ. This CDR3 comprises 15 residues. V lost 3 bases and J lost 6, with 15 bases in between. CDR3 DNA: TGTGCCAGCAGCTTTGGTTTCGGATCCGTCAATGAGCAGTTCTTC. Its translation: CASSFGFGSVNEQFF.